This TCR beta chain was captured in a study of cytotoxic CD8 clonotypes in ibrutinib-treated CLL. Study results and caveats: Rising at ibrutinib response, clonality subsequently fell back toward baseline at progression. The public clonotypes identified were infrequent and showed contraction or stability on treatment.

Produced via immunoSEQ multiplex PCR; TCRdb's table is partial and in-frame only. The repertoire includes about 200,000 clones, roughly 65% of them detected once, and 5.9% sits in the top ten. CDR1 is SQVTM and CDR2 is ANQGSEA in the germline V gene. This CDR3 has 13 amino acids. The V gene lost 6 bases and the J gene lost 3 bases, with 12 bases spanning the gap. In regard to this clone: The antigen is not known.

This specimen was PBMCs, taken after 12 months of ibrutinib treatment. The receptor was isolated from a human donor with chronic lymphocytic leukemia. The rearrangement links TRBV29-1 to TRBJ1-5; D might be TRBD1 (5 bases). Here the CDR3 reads CSVATGNNQPQHF. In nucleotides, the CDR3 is TGCAGCGTAGCAACAGGAAACAATCAGCCCCAGCATTTT.